The 30 T cell receptor beta chains given below trace back to one sample, sequenced in a study of blood T cell repertoires in COVID-19. Produced via immunoSEQ multiplex PCR; TCRdb's table is partial and in-frame only. The table includes 250,000 to 300,000 clones, less than 90% detected once. Sequenced sample: peripheral blood. The receptor source for this set is a woman in her 70s with COVID-19, enrolled during active disease.

The genes are TRBV28 and TRBJ2-7; TRBD2 agrees at 9 bases. The ends lost 11 bases at V and 4 bases at J; junction bases unmatched: 15. The V gene's germline CDR1 is MDHEN and CDR2 SYDVKM. The CDR3 runs to 15 residues. CDR3 amino acids: CAPCGGGPPAYEQYF. CDR3 in DNA: TGTGCCCCATGCGGGGGGGGCCCACCGGCATACGAGCAGTACTTC.

To note about this clone: Other DNA sequences in the sample encode the same CDR3. The J gene is TRBJ1-2, the V gene TRBV27; D uncertain. Germline values: CDR1 MNHEY, CDR2 SMNVEV (reference sequence). The CDR3 spans 13 residues. Trimming removed 3 bases at V and 2 bases at J, with 7 bases between. CDR3 nucleotide sequence: TGTGCCAGCAGTTTTGGTAGAAACTATGGCTACACCTTC. Translated: CASSFGRNYGYTF.

The rearrangement links TRBV2 to TRBJ1-2; TRBD1 might be the D (5 bases). CDR1 SNHLY and CDR2 FYNNEI come from the germline V gene. The CDR3 is 11 amino acids. Trimming pared 6 bases from V and 4 bases from J, leaving 6 bases between. The CDR3 nucleotides read TGTGCCAGCAGGGACACCTATGGCTACACCTTC. It encodes CASRDTYGYTF.

The rearrangement joins TRBV24-1 to TRBJ2-3; D may be TRBD2 (6 bases). CDR3 length: 17 residues. Looked up from germline, CDR1 is KGHDR and CDR2 is SFDVKD. Trimming took off 8 bases at V and 1 base at J, with 21 bases between the two ends. The CDR3 reads CATKGRGPTYGTDTQYF. The CDR3 region has the DNA TGTGCCACCAAAGGGCGGGGCCCAACCTACGGCACAGATACGCAGTATTTT.

The chain joins TRBV6-5 to TRBJ1-2, with D possibly TRBD1 on 5 matching bases. CDR1 is MNHEY and CDR2 is SVGAGI in the germline V gene. There are 13 residues in the CDR3. The V end was cut by 5 bases, the J end by 8 bases, with 15 bases between. In DNA, the CDR3 is TGTGCCAGCAGTCCTGGGGGGGGAGCCGGCTACACCTTC. It encodes CASSPGGGAGYTF.

V and J are TRBV2 and TRBJ1-4; D gene unclear. With 8 bases removed from V and 3 bases from J, the gap between germline ends came to 10 bases. Germline V gives CDR1 SNHLY, CDR2 FYNNEI. The CDR3 spans 13 residues. The CDR3 nucleotides read TGTGCCAGCGGGAGGGATCCTAATGAAAAACTGTTTTTT. Residues: CASGRDPNEKLFF.

The V call is TRBV10-2, the J call TRBJ2-2, with 7 bases lining up with TRBD1. J was trimmed by 5 bases and V by 7 bases; bases with no gene match: 7. The V gene's germline CDR1 is WSHSY and CDR2 SAAADI. The CDR3 contains 14 residues. CDR3 sequence (DNA): TGCGCCAGCAACAGGGGATCTGTAACCGGGGAGCTGTTTTTT. Translation: CASNRGSVTGELFF.

The chain links TRBV5-4 to TRBJ1-2, with a possible D match to TRBD1 (5 bases). Between the trimmed V and J ends, which lost 6 bases and 7 bases, there was a span of 10 bases. Germline V CDR1 and CDR2: SGHNT, YYREEE (reference sequence). The CDR3 is made up of 11 amino acids. The CDR3 nucleotides read TGTGCCAGCATCCAGGGTGGTGGCTACACCTTC. It is translated as CASIQGGGYTF.

The chain recombines TRBV6-5 with TRBJ1-1; a possible D gene is TRBD1 (6 bases). CDR3 length equals 14 residues. V lost 6 bases to trimming and J lost 4 bases, with 15 bases between them. CDR1 and CDR2 from the germline V gene are MNHEY and SVGAGI. CDR3 nucleotide sequence: TGTGCCAGCAGCTCCGGGACATTAAGCACTGAAGCTTTCTTT. Protein product: CASSSGTLSTEAFF.

A single count supports this clone. This chain uses TRBV9 with TRBJ1-1; perhaps TRBD1 as D (5 bases). V lost 2 bases, J lost 4 bases, and 12 bases lay in between. Germline CDR1 reads SGDLS; CDR2 reads YYNGEE. The CDR3 has 14 residues. CDR3 nucleotide sequence: TGTGCCAGCAGCGTTTCGGGGGATGGCACTGAAGCTTTCTTT. Translation gives CASSVSGDGTEAFF.

V gene TRBV6-5 combines with J gene TRBJ1-2; 8 bases match TRBD1. The CDR3 has 14 amino acids. The germline CDR1 and CDR2 sequences are MNHEY and SVGAGI. After removal of 6 bases from V and 2 bases from J, the junction contained 5 bases not matched to a gene. CDR3 DNA sequence: TGTGCCAGCAGCGACAGGGGATTGAACTATGGCTACACCTTC. Translation gives CASSDRGLNYGYTF.

The V gene is TRBV5-1, the J gene TRBJ2-7, with 8 bases aligning to TRBD1. The CDR3 totals 13 residues. Per the germline V gene, CDR1 is SGHRS and CDR2 is YFSETQ. The ends lost 4 bases at V and 5 bases at J; junction bases unmatched: 5. CDR3: CASSPQGADEQYF. CDR3 coding DNA: TGCGCCAGCAGCCCTCAGGGGGCTGACGAGCAGTACTTC.

The chain carries TRBV19 and TRBJ2-3, with TRBD2 as a possible D gene (5 bases). The CDR3 length is 14 residues. CDR1 and CDR2 (germline): LNHDA, SQIVND (reference sequence). Deletions cut 3 bases from V and 0 bases from J, with 7 bases between. The CDR3 DNA is TGTGCCAGTAGTATGACTATTAGCACAGATACGCAGTATTTT. Translation gives CASSMTISTDTQYF.

This clone was detected once. The chain employs TRBV29-1 and TRBJ2-1, with 8 bases matching TRBD2. The CDR3 sequence is 13 residues long. J lost 3 bases, V lost 4 bases, and 2 bases had no gene match. The V gene's germline CDR1 is SQVTM and CDR2 ANQGSEA. The CDR3 here is CSVGGGYYNEQFF. CDR3 in DNA: TGCAGCGTTGGCGGGGGGTACTACAATGAGCAGTTCTTC.

The J gene is TRBJ1-4, the V gene TRBV11-2; D ambiguous. CDR1 and CDR2 (germline): SGHAT, FQNNGV. The CDR3 runs to 13 residues. The V end lost 5 bases, the J end lost 5 bases, and 9 bases lay between the germline ends. DNA for the CDR3: TGTGCCAGCAGCCCCGCGAGGAATGAAAAACTGTTTTTT. Residues: CASSPARNEKLFF.

A few counts support this clone. The chain carries TRBV20-1 and TRBJ2-1, with D perhaps TRBD1 (6 bases). Trimming pared 6 bases from V and 8 bases from J, leaving 11 bases between. The CDR3 runs to 11 residues. Germline V gene data show CDR1 as DFQATT and CDR2 as SNEGSKA (reference sequence). CDR3 DNA: TGCAGTGCAACAGGGTTTTATGAGCAGTTCTTC. Its protein product is CSATGFYEQFF.

The chain recombines TRBV10-3 with TRBJ1-2; 8 bases fit TRBD1. CDR1 ENHRY and CDR2 SYGVKD come from the germline V gene. V was pared by 2 bases and J by 2 bases, with 4 bases of the junction left unmatched. The CDR3 is 15 amino acids. CDR3 DNA: TGTGCCATCAGTGAGCTGGGACAGGCCAACTATGGCTACACCTTC. Protein product: CAISELGQANYGYTF.

In its sample, this clone was seen a few times. The rearrangement links TRBV7-9 to TRBJ2-2; 7 bases match TRBD1. Trimming took 5 bases from V and 1 from J; bases not matched to a gene: 4. This CDR3 is 15 amino acids long. Per the germline V gene, CDR1 is SEHNR and CDR2 is FQNEAQ (reference sequence). For the CDR3, the DNA is TGTGCCAGCAGCCCCGGGACAGAGAACACCGGGGAGCTGTTTTTT. The encoded protein is CASSPGTENTGELFF.

V usage is TRBV19 and J usage is TRBJ1-1; tentative D call: TRBD1 (6 bases). CDR3 length: 15 residues. The germline V and J ends were trimmed by 5 bases and 1 base, with 14 bases remaining between them. The germline CDR1 and CDR2 sequences are LNHDA and SQIVND (reference sequence). In nucleotides, the CDR3 is TGTGCCAGTAGTCTCAACAGGGCCGGGAACACTGAAGCTTTCTTT. Amino acid sequence: CASSLNRAGNTEAFF. Based on the CDR3 plus reference TRBV19 and TRBJ1-1, the full variable domain is DGGITQSPKYLFRKEGQNVTLSCEQNLNHDAMYWYRQDPGQGLRLIYYSQIVNDFQKGDIAEGYSVSREKKESFPLTVTSAQKNPTAFYLCASSLNRAGNTEAFFGQGTRLTVV.

The gene calls are TRBV28 and TRBJ1-1, with D unclear. With 2 bases removed from V and 7 bases from J, the gap between germline ends came to 11 bases. Germline V gene sequence: CDR1 MDHEN, CDR2 SYDVKM. There are 13 residues in the CDR3. In nucleotides, the CDR3 is TGTGCCAGCAGTTTACGGGGTCTGATTGAAGCTTTCTTT. Its protein is CASSLRGLIEAFF.

The chain employs TRBV6-5 and TRBJ2-2; 7 nucleotides align to TRBD2. This CDR3 spans 13 amino acids. Trimming at V came to 4 bases and at J to 6 bases, leaving 2 bases not matched to a gene. Per germline, CDR1 MNHEY and CDR2 SVGAGI. CDR3 residues: CASSLLAAGELFF. For the CDR3, the DNA is TGTGCCAGCAGTTTGCTAGCGGCCGGGGAGCTGTTTTTT.

The chain has TRBV2 and TRBJ1-1; 7 nucleotides line up with TRBD1. J lost 4 bases, V lost 0 bases, and 5 bases had no gene match. This CDR3 is built from 15 residues. Germline CDR1 reads SNHLY; CDR2 reads FYNNEI. In nucleotides, the CDR3 is TGTGCCAGCAGTGAAGCGCGACAGGGAAGCACTGAAGCTTTCTTT. As protein: CASSEARQGSTEAFF.

The chain combines TRBV23-1 with TRBJ1-6; a weak D match, TRBD1 (5 bases). TRBV23-1 is flagged as an ORF with uncertain function. The CDR3 covers 15 residues. Trimming cost V 6 bases and J 9 bases, with 18 bases left between them. CDR3 in DNA: TGCGCCAGCAGACATCCCTCGCGCCAGGGTTCACCCCTCCACTTT. Amino acid sequence: CASRHPSRQGSPLHF.

V is TRBV29-1 and J is TRBJ2-3, with 7 bases that match TRBD1. J gave up 3 bases and V 6 bases, and 3 bases lay outside the gene matches. The CDR3 runs 12 residues. The germline CDR1 and CDR2 sequences are SQVTM and ANQGSEA. CDR3 nucleotide sequence: TGCAGCGTAACGACAGGGACAGATACGCAGTATTTT. Protein: CSVTTGTDTQYF.

The rearrangement joins TRBV5-6 to TRBJ1-2; D gene unclear. Trimming removed 5 bases from V and 1 base from J, with 9 bases in between. The CDR3 extends over 13 amino acids. Germline-derived CDR1 and CDR2 are SGHDT and YYEEEE. CDR3 in DNA: TGTGCCAGCAGGCACAGTTATAACTATGGCTACACCTTC. Translating gives CASRHSYNYGYTF.

The gene calls are TRBV4-2 and TRBJ1-2; TRBD1 might be the D (5 bases). Deletions cut 0 bases from V and 5 bases from J, with 10 bases between. The CDR3 consists of 14 residues. Germline loops: CDR1 LGHNA, CDR2 YNFKEQ. The CDR3 bases are TGTGCCAGCAGCCAAGACGGACGGGGGTATGGCTACACCTTC. This sequence encodes CASSQDGRGYGYTF.

This chain uses TRBV5-1 with TRBJ1-3, with D unresolved. The germline gives CDR1 SGHRS, CDR2 YFSETQ. Trimming took off 0 bases at V and 0 bases at J, with 4 bases between the two ends. The CDR3 has 14 amino acids. CDR3 in amino acids: CASSLDSSGNTIYF. The CDR3 nucleotides read TGCGCCAGCAGCTTGGACAGCTCTGGAAACACCATATATTTT.

J is TRBJ1-4 and V is TRBV18, with D perhaps TRBD1 (6 bases). Trimming pared 2 bases from V and 7 bases from J, leaving 11 bases between. Germline V gives CDR1 KGHSH, CDR2 LQKENI. The CDR3 is 14 amino acids. CDR3 DNA: TGTGCCAGCTCACCATTTACAGGGACTGAAAAACTGTTTTTT. Its translation: CASSPFTGTEKLFF.

The chain employs TRBV11-3 and TRBJ2-1; 12 nucleotides match TRBD2. Germline CDR1 is SGHNT and CDR2 is YENEEA. The J segment lost 5 bases and the V segment lost 5 bases, leaving 4 bases of the junction unmatched. The CDR3 covers 15 residues. The CDR3 DNA reads TGTGCCAGCAGCCACACTAGCGGGGGGAACAATGAGCAGTTCTTC. The encoded protein is CASSHTSGGNNEQFF.

The chain uses TRBV6-5 and TRBJ1-5; D not certain. The CDR3 sequence is 13 residues long. The germline V and J ends were trimmed by 8 bases and 0 bases, with 8 bases remaining between them. Germline values: CDR1 MNHEY, CDR2 SVGAGI. CDR3 in amino acids: CASAEYSNQPQHF. The DNA of the CDR3 is TGTGCCAGCGCGGAATATAGCAATCAGCCCCAGCATTTT.